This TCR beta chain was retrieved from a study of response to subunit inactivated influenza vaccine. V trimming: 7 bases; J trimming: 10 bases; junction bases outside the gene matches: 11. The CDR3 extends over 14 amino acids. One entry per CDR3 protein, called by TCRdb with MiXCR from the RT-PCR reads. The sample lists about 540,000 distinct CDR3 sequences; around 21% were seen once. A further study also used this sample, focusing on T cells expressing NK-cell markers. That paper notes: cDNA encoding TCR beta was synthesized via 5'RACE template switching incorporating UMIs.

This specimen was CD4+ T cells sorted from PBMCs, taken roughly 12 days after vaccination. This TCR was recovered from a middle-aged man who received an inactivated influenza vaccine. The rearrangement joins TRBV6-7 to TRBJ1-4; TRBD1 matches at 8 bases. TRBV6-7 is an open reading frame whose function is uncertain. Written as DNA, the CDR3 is TGTGCCAGCACTTGCGGGACAGGAGCCGTAAAACTGTTTTTT. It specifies CASTCGTGAVKLFF.